The clone carrying this T cell receptor beta chain has a count of ten or more. The antigen is unknown. The data originate from a study of T cells in Graves' hyperthyroidism and ophthalmopathy. Findings of the study overall: The model identified upcoming ophthalmopathy a median 6.5 months ahead of onset.

The study excluded patients with uncontrolled infection, other autoimmune disease, pregnancy or lactation. PBMCs were collected from a roughly 10 ml volume of fresh peripheral blood. Template material for amplifying TCR beta CDR3 regions consisted of RNA transcripts. Using the HTBI primer set, a first-round RT-PCR was run on the TCR CDR3. MiXCR, applied by TCRdb to the multiplex PCR reads, yields one record per CDR3 protein. The sample contains about 760,000 distinct CDR3 sequences, about 35% of which appear only once. The CDR3 totals 16 residues. Trimming pared 1 base from V and 2 bases from J, leaving 14 bases between. Per the germline V gene, CDR1 is SGHDN and CDR2 is FVKESK.

The sequence derives from a middle-aged woman with Graves' hyperthyroidism. The chain links TRBV14 to TRBJ2-5; the D gene could be TRBD1 or TRBD2 (5 bases each). Specimen: blood. Here the CDR3 reads CASSQAWDAGQETQYF. For the CDR3, the DNA is TGTGCCAGCAGCCAAGCCTGGGACGCCGGTCAAGAGACCCAGTACTTC.